Below are 12 T cell receptor beta chains sequenced from a single sample in a study of cytomegalovirus exposure and HLA in healthy donors. Primers included in the PCR were 60 Vbeta and 13 Jbeta primers. The protocol was immunoSEQ multiplex PCR, while the TCRdb copy is restricted to in-frame clones and leaves out a portion. The table lists nearly 110,000 clones, 82% of them singletons, with roughly 2.7% in the top ten. Sequencing was done on a sample of PBMCs. These receptors were obtained from a man in his thirties or forties in good health and CMV-seropositive.

This clone was found a few times. The CDR3 DNA follows: TGTGCCAGTAGTATACTAGCCAAAACTAGCACAGATACGCAGTATTTT. Translation: CASSILAKTSTDTQYF. The rearrangement joins TRBV19 to TRBJ2-3; tentative D call: TRBD2 (5 bases). Germline V gene data show CDR1 as LNHDA and CDR2 as SQIVND (reference sequence). This CDR3 is built from 16 residues. The V and J ends lost 2 bases and 0 bases respectively, with 12 bases between them. Full variable domain (outside the CDR3, taken from reference TRBV19 and TRBJ2-3): DGGITQSPKYLFRKEGQNVTLSCEQNLNHDAMYWYRQDPGQGLRLIYYSQIVNDFQKGDIAEGYSVSREKKESFPLTVTSAQKNPTAFYLCASSILAKTSTDTQYFGPGTRLTVL.

This chain joins TRBV10-1 and TRBJ1-2, with D unclear. Per the germline V gene, CDR1 is WNHNN and CDR2 is SYGVQD (reference sequence). The CDR3 has 14 residues. The germline V and J ends were trimmed by 4 bases and 1 base, with 10 bases remaining between them. The CDR3: CASSGTGFNYGYTF. The CDR3 DNA follows: TGCGCCAGCAGTGGCACCGGTTTTAACTATGGCTACACCTTC.

This chain uses TRBV7-6 with TRBJ2-7; 7 nucleotides line up with TRBD2. Trimming cost V 0 bases and J 1 base; bases outside gene matches: 3. The CDR3 has 15 amino acids. Per germline, CDR1 SGHVS and CDR2 FNYEAQ. The CDR3 region has the DNA TGTGCCAGCAGCTTAGCGTCGGGGGGATCCTACGAGCAGTACTTC. Its protein product is CASSLASGGSYEQYF.

The chain is built from TRBV9 and TRBJ1-5, with a possible D match to TRBD1 (6 bases). The CDR3 extends over 16 amino acids. Trimming took off 3 bases at V and 3 bases at J, with 16 bases between the two ends. CDR1 SGDLS and CDR2 YYNGEE come from the germline V gene. CDR3 in DNA: TGTGCCAGCAGCGCCGGCACGGACAGCTTCAATCAGCCCCAGCATTTT. Translation: CASSAGTDSFNQPQHF. Filled out from reference TRBV9 and TRBJ1-5, the complete variable domain reads DSGVTQTPKHLITATGQRVTLRCSPRSGDLSVYWYQQSLDQGLQFLIQYYNGEERAKGNILERFSAQQFPDLHSELNLSSLELGDSALYFCASSAGTDSFNQPQHFGDGTRLSIL.

This clone has a single count. This chain connects TRBV9 to TRBJ2-7; 7 bases are a match to TRBD2. J lost 0 bases, V lost 4 bases, and 7 bases had no gene match. Germline CDR1 is SGDLS and CDR2 is YYNGEE. The CDR3 loop spans 15 amino acids. CDR3 DNA: TGTGCCAGCAGCTCCCGAGCGGGGACCTCCTACGAGCAGTACTTC. It is translated as CASSSRAGTSYEQYF. Full variable domain (rest looked up from reference TRBV9 and TRBJ2-7): DSGVTQTPKHLITATGQRVTLRCSPRSGDLSVYWYQQSLDQGLQFLIQYYNGEERAKGNILERFSAQQFPDLHSELNLSSLELGDSALYFCASSSRAGTSYEQYFGPGTRLTVT.

This rearrangement joins TRBV2 to TRBJ1-2; perhaps TRBD1 as D (5 bases). CDR1 and CDR2 (germline): SNHLY, FYNNEI. V dropped 8 bases and J dropped 4 bases, with 17 bases sitting between them. The CDR3 consists of 14 residues. This CDR3 is CASEGAGSFYGYTF. The DNA of the CDR3 is TGTGCCAGCGAAGGGGCCGGGAGTTTCTATGGCTACACCTTC. Complete variable domain (other parts from reference TRBV2 and TRBJ1-2): EPEVTQTPSHQVTQMGQEVILRCVPISNHLYFYWYRQILGQKVEFLVSFYNNEISEKSEIFDDQFSVERPDGSNFTLKIRSTKLEDSAMYFCASEGAGSFYGYTFGSGTRLTVV.

A word on this clone: Relative to the germline gene, one junction end is altered; a read error may explain this. The V call is TRBV5-1, the J call TRBJ2-6; 8 positions agree with TRBD1. The CDR3 runs to 14 residues. Germline CDR1 SGHRS, CDR2 YFSETQ. Here the CDR3 reads CASRFNQGANGLTF. Written as DNA, the CDR3 is TGCGCCAGCCGATTCAATCAGGGGGCCAACGGCCTGACTTTC.

The chain couples TRBV14 to TRBJ2-1; 9 nucleotides line up with TRBD2. Trimming removed 0 bases from V and 12 bases from J; junction bases left unmatched: 6. CDR1 and CDR2 from the germline V gene are SGHDN and FVKESK. This CDR3 region has 14 residues. CDR3: CASSQDRTSELQFF. The CDR3 DNA is TGTGCCAGCAGCCAAGACAGGACTAGCGAGCTGCAGTTCTTC.

The V call is TRBV7-2, the J call TRBJ2-1, with 8 bases aligning to TRBD2. This CDR3 contains 15 residues. Losses at the gene ends were 3 bases for V and 4 bases for J; bases not matched to a gene: 5. Germline V gene data show CDR1 as SGHTA and CDR2 as FQGNSA. CDR3 sequence reads: CASSFGGAGYNEQFF. The CDR3 nucleotides are TGTGCCAGCAGCTTCGGGGGGGCCGGATACAATGAGCAGTTCTTC.

The rearrangement joins TRBV10-3 to TRBJ2-6, with D tentatively TRBD2 (6 bases). The germline V and J ends were trimmed by 11 bases and 1 base, with 12 bases remaining between them. This CDR3 has 14 amino acids. Germline loops: CDR1 ENHRY, CDR2 SYGVKD. The chain's CDR3 is CASTGGSGANVLTF. The CDR3 DNA is TGTGCCTCAACAGGAGGGTCTGGGGCCAACGTCCTGACTTTC.

The chain couples TRBV15 to TRBJ2-7; 8 positions match TRBD2. Germline V gives CDR1 LNHNV, CDR2 YYDKDF (reference sequence). The CDR3 consists of 15 residues. V was pared by 1 base and J by 0 bases, with 2 bases of the junction left unmatched. Written as DNA, the CDR3 is TGTGCCACCAGCAGAGCTAGCGGGCTCTCCTACGAGCAGTACTTC. This codes for CATSRASGLSYEQYF.

The chain links TRBV27 to TRBJ1-1, with a weak D call TRBD1 (5 bases). This CDR3 region has 15 residues. Trimming removed 6 bases at V and 0 bases at J, with 14 bases between. CDR1 and CDR2 from the germline V gene are MNHEY and SMNVEV (reference sequence). The DNA for the CDR3 is TGTGCCAGCAGCTCTATGGGGCCCATGAACACTGAAGCTTTCTTT. It specifies CASSSMGPMNTEAFF.